The text below deals with one T cell receptor beta chain. These data originate in a study of OX40 agonist ivuxolimab in advanced cancers. Across the whole study: Those enrolled were 82.7% male, with a mean age of around 57 years and ages from about 20 to 90. There were three patients with partial responses, one having hepatocellular carcinoma and two cutaneous melanoma.

Sampling times: baseline, cycle 4 day 1, cycle 7 day 1. Deletions cut 2 bases from V and 1 base from J, with 6 bases between. Germline V gene data show CDR1 as MNHEY and CDR2 as SVGAGI. The CDR3 sequence is 13 residues long. Clones were read by immunoSEQ multiplex PCR, and TCRdb kept only the in-frame ones, dropping some. The table includes 20,000 to 25,000 clones, roughly 80% detected once. This sample comprised CD4+ or CD8+ T cells sorted from blood, obtained in a trial of the OX40 agonist ivuxolimab. The chain couples TRBV6-5 to TRBJ2-7, with D unresolved. The clonotype originates from an adult with an advanced solid tumor such as melanoma, head and neck, liver or kidney cancer. The CDR3 protein is CASSYLGSYEQYF. The DNA of the CDR3 is TGTGCCAGCAGTTACCTGGGGTCCTACGAGCAGTACTTC.